This T cell receptor beta chain was sequenced in a study of T cells after posttransplantation cyclophosphamide. The CDR3 loop spans 13 amino acids. With 4 bases clipped from V and 11 bases from J, the junction kept 11 bases outside the gene matches. Germline V gene sequence: CDR1 SGHKS, CDR2 YYEKEE (reference sequence). TCRdb keeps only in-frame clones here, not all; method: immunoSEQ multiplex PCR. The specimen has 20,000 to 25,000 clones, none found just once. This clone was detected many times. This sequence joins TRBV5-5 and TRBJ2-7, with TRBD1 identical over 8 bases. Sequences were obtained from PBMCs. The TCR was taken from a woman between 45 and 60 years old in good health, CMV-negative, and a related stem cell transplant donor. CDR3 coding DNA: TGTGCCAGCAGCATCGGGACAGGAGCTAGGGAGTACTTC. It yields the protein CASSIGTGAREYF.